The entry below gives a single T cell receptor (beta chain) sequence along with its context. The sample originates from a study of OX40 agonist ivuxolimab in advanced cancers. The table came from immunoSEQ multiplex PCR; TCRdb's copy has only in-frame clones and leaves some out. The sample includes under 85,000 clones, roughly 90% seen only once; the top ten take 0.55% to 0.8%. This CDR3 spans 17 amino acids. Trimming removed 5 bases from V and 4 bases from J; junction bases left unmatched: 10. Per the germline V gene, CDR1 is MNHEY and CDR2 is SMNVEV (reference sequence). The source of this sequence is an adult with an advanced solid tumor such as melanoma, head and neck, liver or kidney cancer. V and J are TRBV27 and TRBJ2-2; TRBD2 agrees at 10 bases. The source material was CD4+ or CD8+ T cells sorted from blood, sampled in a trial of the OX40 agonist ivuxolimab. CDR3 residues: CASSRLLAGVPTGELFF. DNA for the CDR3: TGTGCCAGCAGTCGACTTCTAGCGGGAGTGCCCACCGGGGAGCTGTTTTTT.